Presented here are 26 T cell receptor beta chains from one specimen sequenced in a study of blood T cell repertoires in COVID-19. Produced via immunoSEQ multiplex PCR; TCRdb's table is partial and in-frame only. The table shows about 140,000 clones, with about 86% occurring only once. Sequences were obtained from peripheral blood. The receptors here all came from a human donor in a cohort sampled during active COVID-19.

The chain joins TRBV12-3 or TRBV12-4 to TRBJ2-3; TRBD1 is a possible D gene (6 bases). Trimming took 1 base from V and 6 from J, leaving 8 bases between them. The CDR3 totals 13 residues. CDR3 residues: CASSLVGHDTQYF. The CDR3 nucleotides read TGTGCCAGCAGTTTAGTGGGACATGATACGCAGTATTTT.

The chain employs TRBV11-2 and TRBJ2-5; 8 bases fit TRBD2. CDR3 length equals 15 residues. The ends lost 5 bases at V and 5 bases at J; junction bases unmatched: 10. From germline, CDR1 is SGHAT and CDR2 FQNNGV. CDR3 sequence: CASSDTGASGETQYF. The CDR3 bases are TGTGCCAGCAGCGACACTGGCGCTAGCGGGGAGACCCAGTACTTC.

V gene TRBV6-6 combines with J gene TRBJ1-2; 9 nucleotides match TRBD1. Trimming cost V 6 bases and J 3 bases; bases outside gene matches: 8. The CDR3 consists of 15 residues. CDR1 is MNHNY, CDR2 SVGAGI, per germline (reference sequence). The DNA for the CDR3 is TGTGCCAGCAGGCCGGGGACAGGGCGAGACTATGGCTACACCTTC. It translates to CASRPGTGRDYGYTF.

This clone occurred once. The genes are TRBV6-5 and TRBJ2-3; 7 bases match TRBD1. Germline V lookup: CDR1 MNHEY, CDR2 SVGAGI. The CDR3 is 12 amino acids. After removal of 7 bases from V and 9 bases from J, the junction contained 7 bases not matched to a gene. The chain's CDR3 is CASITDRDTQYF. CDR3 coding DNA: TGTGCCAGCATCACCGACAGGGACACGCAGTATTTT.

The rearrangement joins TRBV7-2 to TRBJ1-6; 9 bases match TRBD1. V shed 5 bases and J 7 bases; nucleotides not matched to a gene: 6. Germline V gene sequence: CDR1 SGHTA, CDR2 FQGNSA. This CDR3 spans 15 amino acids. CDR3 coding DNA: TGTGCCAGCAGCCCACGGACAGGGGCGAATTCACCCCTCCACTTT. As protein: CASSPRTGANSPLHF.

The chain couples TRBV5-1 to TRBJ1-1; 7 nucleotides align to TRBD1. Germline trimming cut 0 bases from V and 4 bases from J; bases unmatched to any gene: 6. The CDR3 extends over 15 amino acids. Per the germline V gene, CDR1 is SGHRS and CDR2 is YFSETQ. The CDR3 DNA reads TGCGCCAGCAGCTTGGGTTCAGGGGGGAGCACTGAAGCTTTCTTT. Translated, it gives CASSLGSGGSTEAFF.

This chain connects TRBV3-1 (or the pseudogene TRBV3-2) to TRBJ2-7; 8 bases fit TRBD1. After removal of 4 bases from V and 3 bases from J, the junction contained 2 bases not matched to a gene. The CDR3 consists of 13 residues. CDR1 and CDR2 from the germline V gene are LGHDT and YNNKEL (reference sequence). CDR3 DNA: TGTGCCAGCAGCCCGGGACAGGTCTACGAGCAGTACTTC. Protein: CASSPGQVYEQYF.

Here the CDR3 DNA reads TGTGCCAGCAGTTACTCAGGGGGCTTTGGGGATGGCTACACCTTC. Its protein product is CASSYSGGFGDGYTF. The chain recombines TRBV6-5 with TRBJ1-2; 7 bases agree with TRBD1. This CDR3 has 15 amino acids. V lost 0 bases and J lost 6; bases outside the gene matches: 7. Germline CDR1 is MNHEY and CDR2 is SVGAGI.

This clone was recorded only once. The chain has TRBV6-5 and TRBJ1-3, with D possibly TRBD1 on 6 matching bases. Germline CDR1 MNHEY, CDR2 SVGAGI. Deletions cut 7 bases from V and 4 bases from J, with 17 bases between. The CDR3 length is 15 residues. CDR3 protein: CASTRGGEVGNTIYF. For the CDR3, the DNA is TGTGCCAGCACCAGGGGAGGGGAGGTGGGAAACACCATATATTTT.

The chain employs TRBV25-1 and TRBJ1-2, with 8 bases that match TRBD1. The CDR3 is 14 amino acids. The V gene end was trimmed by 4 bases and the J gene end by 6 bases; junction bases not matched to a gene: 7. Per the germline V gene, CDR1 is MGHDK and CDR2 is SYGVNS. The CDR3 DNA follows: TGTGCCAGCAGTGGAGGGACAGGCTGGCATGGCTACACCTTC. This codes for CASSGGTGWHGYTF.

The chain carries TRBV15 and TRBJ2-3; 15 bases agree with TRBD2. Per germline, CDR1 LNHNV and CDR2 YYDKDF (reference sequence). With V trimmed by 5 bases and J by 5 bases, 11 bases remained unmatched. CDR3 size: 18 residues. CDR3 protein: CATSASYPGLAGGDTQYF. In nucleotides, the CDR3 is TGTGCCACCAGCGCGTCATATCCGGGACTAGCGGGGGGAGATACGCAGTATTTT. The entire variable domain, with the rest obtained from reference TRBV15 and TRBJ2-3, is as follows: DAMVIQNPRYQVTQFGKPVTLSCSQTLNHNVMYWYQQKSSQAPKLLFHYYDKDFNNEADTPDNFQSRRPNTSFCFLDIRSPGLGDTAMYLCATSASYPGLAGGDTQYFGPGTRLTVL.

V usage is TRBV2 and J usage is TRBJ1-1, with D perhaps TRBD1 (6 bases). The V end was cut by 4 bases, the J end by 5 bases, with 14 bases between. Looked up from germline, CDR1 is SNHLY and CDR2 is FYNNEI. This CDR3 region has 14 residues. The CDR3 sequence is CASSAEGGRTEAFF. The CDR3 coding sequence is TGTGCCAGCAGTGCCGAGGGGGGGAGGACTGAAGCTTTCTTT.

V gene TRBV5-4 combines with J gene TRBJ2-1, with 8 bases identical to TRBD1. V lost 4 bases to trimming and J lost 6 bases; unmatched junction nucleotides: 6. The CDR3 extends over 14 amino acids. Germline CDR1 reads SGHNT; CDR2 reads YYREEE (reference sequence). The chain's CDR3 is CASSLQGVGNEQFF. In DNA form, the CDR3 reads TGTGCCAGCAGCCTACAGGGGGTGGGCAATGAGCAGTTCTTC.

This clone was recorded once. This chain links TRBV10-3 with TRBJ1-4, with TRBD1 matching over 9 bases. With V trimmed by 5 bases and J by 0 bases, 4 bases remained unmatched. The germline V gene encodes CDR1 ENHRY and CDR2 SYGVKD. This CDR3 region has 16 residues. CDR3 loop: CAISRDRAATNEKLFF. In nucleotides, the CDR3 is TGTGCCATCAGTCGGGACAGGGCAGCAACTAATGAAAAACTGTTTTTT.

This chain links TRBV7-9 with TRBJ1-1; perhaps TRBD1 as D (6 bases). The germline gives CDR1 SEHNR, CDR2 FQNEAQ (reference sequence). The V end was cut by 5 bases, the J end by 4 bases, with 14 bases between. The CDR3 is made up of 14 amino acids. CDR3 sequence reads: CASSRQDVGTEAFF. CDR3 DNA: TGTGCCAGCAGCCGACAGGATGTCGGCACTGAAGCTTTCTTT.

V and J are TRBV18 and TRBJ2-7, with 7 bases fitting TRBD1. Trimming cost V 2 bases and J 5 bases; bases outside gene matches: 9. The germline gives CDR1 KGHSH, CDR2 LQKENI. CDR3 length: 15 amino acids. The CDR3 nucleotides read TGTGCCAGCTCACCAGGGTCAGGGGGTGCGGACGAGCAGTACTTC. Encoded protein: CASSPGSGGADEQYF.

The chain has TRBV29-1 and TRBJ2-1; TRBD1 is a possible D gene (5 bases). V lost 3 bases and J 0 bases, leaving 12 bases between the germline ends. Germline V gene sequence: CDR1 SQVTM, CDR2 ANQGSEA. The CDR3 sequence is 15 residues long. The CDR3 coding sequence is TGCAGCGTTGAGGAAGGGGCGAGCTCCTACAATGAGCAGTTCTTC. As protein: CSVEEGASSYNEQFF.

In this sample, this clone turned up a few times. The chain couples TRBV3-1 (or the pseudogene TRBV3-2) to TRBJ1-1, with no clear D. V lost 2 bases to trimming and J lost 5 bases, with 12 bases between them. CDR1 and CDR2 from the germline V gene are LGHDT and YNNKEL (reference sequence). The CDR3 contains 14 residues. CDR3 coding DNA: TGTGCCAGCAGCCAAATCGGGATTCGGACTGAAGCTTTCTTT. Protein product: CASSQIGIRTEAFF.

The chain recombines TRBV23-1 with TRBJ2-7; TRBD2 might be the D (5 bases). TRBV23-1 is noted as an ORF with a role that remains uncertain. This CDR3 contains 13 residues. Trimming pared 6 bases from V and 6 bases from J, leaving 15 bases between. CDR3 in DNA: TGCGCCAGCAGAGGACTGGTCCTTGCCGAGCAGTACTTC. Its translation: CASRGLVLAEQYF.

The chain is built from TRBV5-4 and TRBJ1-1; D gene unclear. Per germline, CDR1 SGHNT and CDR2 YYREEE (reference sequence). CDR3 length: 12 amino acids. Trimming left V 3 bases short and J 1 base short, with 4 bases between. The CDR3 protein is CASSSKNTEAFF. CDR3 DNA: TGTGCCAGCAGCTCTAAGAACACTGAAGCTTTCTTT.

The chain couples TRBV2 to TRBJ1-2, with D possibly matching TRBD1 (5 bases). This CDR3 spans 12 amino acids. Germline CDR1 reads SNHLY; CDR2 reads FYNNEI. Trimming left V 6 bases short and J 8 bases short, with 13 bases between. For the CDR3, the DNA is TGTGCCAGCAGGGCAGGGACTCGGGGCTACACCTTC. It yields the protein CASRAGTRGYTF.

V gene TRBV27 combines with J gene TRBJ1-6; D is perhaps TRBD1 (5 bases). The ends were cut back, 2 bases at V and 13 bases at J, with 12 bases in the middle. The CDR3 loop spans 13 amino acids. Germline loops: CDR1 MNHEY, CDR2 SMNVEV (reference sequence). The CDR3 DNA reads as TGTGCCAGCAGTTTACCCCCCCCAGGGCCCCTCCACTTT. Translated: CASSLPPPGPLHF.

V gene TRBV27 combines with J gene TRBJ1-6, with 9 nucleotides matching TRBD1. The CDR3 runs 17 residues. CDR1 and CDR2 (germline): MNHEY, SMNVEV (reference sequence). Trimming removed 3 bases from V and 6 bases from J; junction bases left unmatched: 9. The CDR3 sequence is CASSLTGGKTSNSPLHF. The CDR3 nucleotides read TGTGCCAGCAGTTTGACAGGGGGTAAGACGAGTAATTCACCCCTCCACTTT.

This chain links TRBV3-1 (or the pseudogene TRBV3-2) with TRBJ1-4; 8 bases match TRBD1. The CDR3 consists of 15 residues. Germline assignment: CDR1 LGHDT and CDR2 YNNKEL (reference sequence). V lost 0 bases to trimming and J lost 8 bases; unmatched junction nucleotides: 5. CDR3 DNA sequence: TGTGCCAGCAGCCAAGATCAGGGGGCAGGGGAAAAACTGTTTTTT. This translates into CASSQDQGAGEKLFF.

This rearrangement joins TRBV6-6 to TRBJ1-5, with D perhaps TRBD1 (5 bases). The CDR3 length is 16 residues. Trimming shortened V by 7 bases and J by 4 bases, and 20 bases separated the two germline ends. Germline values: CDR1 MNHNY, CDR2 SVGAGI (reference sequence). The CDR3 nucleotides are TGTGCCAGCACTTTATCCTTAGGGGCGGAAAATCAGCCCCAGCATTTT. It translates to CASTLSLGAENQPQHF.

The chain combines TRBV19 with TRBJ2-5, with 15 bases matching TRBD2. CDR3 length: 17 residues. The ends lost 6 bases at V and 7 bases at J; junction bases unmatched: 12. Germline V gene sequence: CDR1 LNHDA, CDR2 SQIVND (reference sequence). The DNA of the CDR3 is TGTGCCAGTAGCACTCCGGGACTAGCGGGGGGTAGCGGGACCCAGTACTTC. This sequence encodes CASSTPGLAGGSGTQYF.